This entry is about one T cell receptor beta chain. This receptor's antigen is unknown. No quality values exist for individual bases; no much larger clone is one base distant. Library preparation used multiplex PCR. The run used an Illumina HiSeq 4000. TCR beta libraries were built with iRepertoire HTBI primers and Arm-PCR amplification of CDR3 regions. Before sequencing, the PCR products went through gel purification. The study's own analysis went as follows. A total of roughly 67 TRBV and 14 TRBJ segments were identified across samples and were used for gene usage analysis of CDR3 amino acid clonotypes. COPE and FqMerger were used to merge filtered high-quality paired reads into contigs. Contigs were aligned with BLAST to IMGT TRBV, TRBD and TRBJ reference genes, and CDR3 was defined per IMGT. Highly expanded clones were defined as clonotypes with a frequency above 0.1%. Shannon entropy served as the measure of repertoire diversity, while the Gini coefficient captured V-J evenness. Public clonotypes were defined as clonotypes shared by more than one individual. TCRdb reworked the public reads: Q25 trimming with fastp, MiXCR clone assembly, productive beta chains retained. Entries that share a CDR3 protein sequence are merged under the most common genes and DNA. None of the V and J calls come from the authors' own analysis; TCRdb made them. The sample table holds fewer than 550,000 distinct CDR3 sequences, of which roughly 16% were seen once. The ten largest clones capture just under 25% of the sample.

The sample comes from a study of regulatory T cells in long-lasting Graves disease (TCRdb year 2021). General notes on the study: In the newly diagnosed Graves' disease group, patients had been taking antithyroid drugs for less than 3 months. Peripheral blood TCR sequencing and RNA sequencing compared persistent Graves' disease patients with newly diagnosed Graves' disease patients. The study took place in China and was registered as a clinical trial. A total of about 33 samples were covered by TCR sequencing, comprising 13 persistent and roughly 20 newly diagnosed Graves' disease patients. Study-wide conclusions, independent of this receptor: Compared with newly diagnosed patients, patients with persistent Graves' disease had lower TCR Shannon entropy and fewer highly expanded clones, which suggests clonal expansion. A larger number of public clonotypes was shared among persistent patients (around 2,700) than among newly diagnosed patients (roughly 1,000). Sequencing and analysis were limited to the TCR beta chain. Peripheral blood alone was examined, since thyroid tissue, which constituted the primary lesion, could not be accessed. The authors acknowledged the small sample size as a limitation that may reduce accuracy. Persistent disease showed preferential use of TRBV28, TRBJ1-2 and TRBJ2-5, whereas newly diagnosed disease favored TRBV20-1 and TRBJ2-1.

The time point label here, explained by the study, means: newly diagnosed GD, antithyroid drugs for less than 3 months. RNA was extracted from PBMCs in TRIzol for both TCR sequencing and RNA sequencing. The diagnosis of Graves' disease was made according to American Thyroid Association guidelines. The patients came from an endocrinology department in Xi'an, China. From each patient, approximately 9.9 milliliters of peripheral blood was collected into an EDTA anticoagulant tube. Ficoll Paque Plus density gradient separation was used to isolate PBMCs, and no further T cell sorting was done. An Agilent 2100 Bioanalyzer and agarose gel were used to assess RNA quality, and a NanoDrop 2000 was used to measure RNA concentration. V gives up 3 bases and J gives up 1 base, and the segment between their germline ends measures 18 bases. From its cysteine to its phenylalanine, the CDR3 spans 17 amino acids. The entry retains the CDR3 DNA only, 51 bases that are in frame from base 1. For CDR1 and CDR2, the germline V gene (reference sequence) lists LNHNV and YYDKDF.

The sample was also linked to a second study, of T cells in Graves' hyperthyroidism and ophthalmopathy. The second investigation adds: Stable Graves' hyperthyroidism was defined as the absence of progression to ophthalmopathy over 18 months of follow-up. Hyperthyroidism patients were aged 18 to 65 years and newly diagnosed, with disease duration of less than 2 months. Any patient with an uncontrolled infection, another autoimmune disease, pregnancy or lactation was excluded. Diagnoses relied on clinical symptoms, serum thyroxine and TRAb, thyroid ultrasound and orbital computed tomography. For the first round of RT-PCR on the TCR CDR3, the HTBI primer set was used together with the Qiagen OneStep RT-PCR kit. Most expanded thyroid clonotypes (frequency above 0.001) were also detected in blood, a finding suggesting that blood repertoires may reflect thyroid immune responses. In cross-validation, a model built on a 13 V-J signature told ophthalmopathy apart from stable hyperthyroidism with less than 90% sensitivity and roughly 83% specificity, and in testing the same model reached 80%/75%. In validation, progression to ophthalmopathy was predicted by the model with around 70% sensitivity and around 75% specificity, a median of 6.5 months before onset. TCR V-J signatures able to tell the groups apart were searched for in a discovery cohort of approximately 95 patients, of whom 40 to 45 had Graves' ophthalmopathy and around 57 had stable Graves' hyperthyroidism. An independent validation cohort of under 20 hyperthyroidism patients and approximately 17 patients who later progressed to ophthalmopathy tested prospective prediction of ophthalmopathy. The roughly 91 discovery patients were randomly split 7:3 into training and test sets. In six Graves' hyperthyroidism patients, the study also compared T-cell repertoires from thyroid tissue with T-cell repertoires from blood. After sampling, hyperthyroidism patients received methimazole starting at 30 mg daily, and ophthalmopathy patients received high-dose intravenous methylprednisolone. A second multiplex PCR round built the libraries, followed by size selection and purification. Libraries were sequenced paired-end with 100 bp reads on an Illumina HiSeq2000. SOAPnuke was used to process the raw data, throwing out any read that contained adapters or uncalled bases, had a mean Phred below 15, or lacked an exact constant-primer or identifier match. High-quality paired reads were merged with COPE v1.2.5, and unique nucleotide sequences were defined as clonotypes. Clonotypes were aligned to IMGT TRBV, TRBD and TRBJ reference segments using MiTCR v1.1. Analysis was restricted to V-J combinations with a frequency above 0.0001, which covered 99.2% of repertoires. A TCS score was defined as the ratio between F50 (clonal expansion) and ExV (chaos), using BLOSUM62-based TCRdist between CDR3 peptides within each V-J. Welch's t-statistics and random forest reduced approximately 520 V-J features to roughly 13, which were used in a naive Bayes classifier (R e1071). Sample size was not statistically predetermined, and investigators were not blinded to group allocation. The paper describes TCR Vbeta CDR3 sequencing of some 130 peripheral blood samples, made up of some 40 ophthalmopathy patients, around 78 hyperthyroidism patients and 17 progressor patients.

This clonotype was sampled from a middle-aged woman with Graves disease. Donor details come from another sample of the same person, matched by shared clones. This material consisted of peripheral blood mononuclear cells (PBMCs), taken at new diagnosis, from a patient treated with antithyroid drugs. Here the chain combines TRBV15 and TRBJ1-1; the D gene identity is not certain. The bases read TGTGCCACCAGCAGTCGGTTGGATGGCAGACCGAACACTGAAGCTTTCTTT. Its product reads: CATSSRLDGRPNTEAFF.